These 2 T cell receptor beta chains were sequenced from one sample in a study of Tregs in tolerant kidney transplant recipients. Mixed chimerism was transient after nonmyeloablative marrow transplants from related graft donors. Clones were read by immunoSEQ multiplex PCR, and TCRdb kept only the in-frame ones, dropping some. This sample's clone table lists 20,000 to 30,000 clones. The sequences come from CD4+ T cells from blood (PBMCs), collected 6 months after the transplant. The receptors stem from a human patient who received a combined kidney and bone marrow transplant. Part of the T cell pool may stem from the graft donor.

To note about this clone: The read finishes 3 residues shy of the CDR3 end, and the germline J gene is used to complete it. This chain links TRBV2 with TRBJ1-6; 9 bases align to TRBD1. V shed 8 bases, J shed 8 bases, and the junction held 7 bases outside the gene matches. The CDR3 is 14 amino acids. CDR1 SNHLY and CDR2 FYNNEI come from the germline V gene. CDR3 DNA (partial): TGTGCCAGCGGACAACAGGGGGCGCATTCACCC. Encoded protein: CASGQQGAHSP. The entire CDR3 is CASGQQGAHSPLHF.

Notes on this clone: The read stops 3 residues short of the end of the CDR3; the missing end is completed from the germline J gene. The rearrangement joins TRBV7-8 to TRBJ2-3, with 7 bases aligning to TRBD2. CDR1 and CDR2 from the germline V gene are SGHVS and FQNEAQ. Trimming removed 6 bases from V and 0 bases from J; junction bases left unmatched: 9. This CDR3 has 16 residues. Partial CDR3 DNA: TGTGCCAGCAGTCTAGCAGTGGGAGGGAGCACAGATACG. It is translated as CASSLAVGGSTDT. The complete CDR3 reads CASSLAVGGSTDTQYF.